Following are 8 T cell receptor beta chains from one sample sequenced in a study of regulatory T cells in long-lasting Graves disease. The time point was: newly diagnosed GD, antithyroid drugs for less than 3 months. Generation of the TCR library employed RNA extracted from PBMCs. Arm-PCR of CDR3 regions and iRepertoire HTBI primers were used to build TCR beta libraries. MiXCR, applied by TCRdb to the multiplex PCR reads, yields one record per CDR3 protein. The table lists around 400,000 distinct CDR3 sequences, approximately 16% of them singletons. These data were also filed under a second study, of T cells in Graves' hyperthyroidism and ophthalmopathy.

The input for sequencing was peripheral blood mononuclear cells (PBMCs), taken at new diagnosis, from a patient treated with antithyroid drugs. The origin of the receptors is a middle-aged woman with Graves disease.

Concerning this clonotype itself: One base separates it from a far larger clone, so it is likely a read error. The chain uses TRBV2 and TRBJ2-4; the match to TRBD2 covers 10 bases. From germline, CDR1 is SNHLY and CDR2 FYNNEI. The V and J ends lost 6 bases and 13 bases, in that order; junction bases with no gene match: 21. The CDR3 consists of 17 residues. In DNA, the CDR3 is TGTGCCAGCAGCGCCGGGACTAGCGCTAGCTCCTACAATGAGCAGTACTTC. It yields the protein CASSAGTSASSYNEQYF.

The sample holds many counts of this clonotype. J is TRBJ2-1 and V is TRBV19; 14 bases are shared with TRBD2. Looked up from germline, CDR1 is LNHDA and CDR2 is SQIVND (reference sequence). J gave up 0 bases and V 1 base, and 14 bases lay outside the gene matches. There are 22 residues in the CDR3. In DNA, the CDR3 is TGTGCCAGTAGTATAGTAGGACTAGCGGGAGGTCACGTCTCAAGCTCCTACAATGAGCAGTTCTTC. Encoded protein: CASSIVGLAGGHVSSSYNEQFF.

There are a few counts of this clonotype. The chain combines TRBV5-1 with TRBJ2-1, with D unresolved. V was cut by 0 bases and J by 8 bases, with 12 bases left in between. The CDR3 spans 14 residues. Per germline, CDR1 SGHRS and CDR2 YFSETQ. The CDR3 loop reads CASSLVGRWDEQFF. The CDR3 bases are TGCGCCAGCAGCTTGGTCGGCAGGTGGGATGAGCAGTTCTTC. The full variable domain, rest sourced from reference TRBV5-1 and TRBJ2-1, is KAGVTQTPRYLIKTRGQQVTLSCSPISGHRSVSWYQQTPGQGLQFLFEYFSETQRNKGNFPGRFSGRQFSNSRSEMNVSTLELGDSALYLCASSLVGRWDEQFFGPGTRLTVL.

The chain employs TRBV6-2 or TRBV6-3 and TRBJ2-2; D perhaps matches TRBD2 (5 bases). Trimming removed 7 bases from V and 6 bases from J, with 15 bases in between. The CDR3 runs to 14 residues. Per the germline V gene, CDR1 is MNHEY and CDR2 is SVGEGT. The CDR3 reads CASMTGSFPGELFF. CDR3 bases: TGTGCCAGCATGACGGGAAGTTTTCCCGGGGAGCTGTTTTTT.

This clonotype is a singleton in its sample. A much larger clone differs by one base, so this may be a read error. This sequence joins TRBV10-3 and TRBJ1-5; D unresolved. Germline assignment: CDR1 ENHRY and CDR2 SYGVKD. The CDR3 consists of 14 residues. Trimming took 4 bases from V and 1 from J, leaving 8 bases between them. DNA of the CDR3: TGTGCCATCAGTGCAGAAGAGAGCAATCAGCCCCAGCATTTT. Protein product: CAISAEESNQPQHF.

A remark on this clonotype: The junction does not match germline at one end; this may be a read error. V and J are TRBV5-1 and TRBJ2-3; 10 positions match TRBD2. The germline V gene has CDR1 SGHRS and CDR2 YFSETQ. The CDR3 covers 17 residues. Here the CDR3 DNA reads TGTGCCAGCAGCTTGGCCGTGCTAGCGGGAGTGAGCGATACGCAGTATTTT. Translating it yields CASSLAVLAGVSDTQYF.

This clonotype was detected ten times or more. The chain recombines TRBV27 with TRBJ2-7; the match to TRBD2 covers 9 bases. Germline CDR1 is MNHEY and CDR2 is SMNVEV (reference sequence). V was clipped by 10 bases and J by 4 bases; unmatched bases: 11. This CDR3 has 14 amino acids. The CDR3 DNA is TGTGCCACTAGAGAAGCGGGAGGAAGATACGAGCAGTACTTC. Protein sequence: CATREAGGRYEQYF.

This chain joins TRBV5-1 and TRBJ2-7; 7 bases map to TRBD2. This CDR3 has 16 residues. The germline V gene has CDR1 SGHRS and CDR2 YFSETQ. Trimming took 3 bases from V and 9 from J; bases not matched to a gene: 18. CDR3 coding DNA: TGCGCCAGCAGCTGGAGCAGCGGGACCTCTCTCTTGGGGCAGTACTTC. This codes for CASSWSSGTSLLGQYF.